Sequencing of this TCR beta chain was carried out in a study of T cells in Graves' hyperthyroidism and ophthalmopathy. Lactation, pregnancy, other autoimmune disease or uncontrolled infection excluded patients. The study based diagnoses on clinical symptoms, serum thyroxine and TRAb, thyroid ultrasound and orbital computed tomography. Study results and limitations: Ophthalmopathy cases were set apart from stable hyperthyroidism by a 13 V-J model. In the blood, most expanded thyroid clonotypes above 0.001 appeared as well.

The V and J ends lost 8 bases and 1 base respectively, with 16 bases between them. The germline V gene has CDR1 MNHNS and CDR2 SASEGT. The CDR3 is 15 amino acids. This clonotype was seen a few times. The antigen remains undetermined. What was amplified from RNA transcripts were TCR beta CDR3 regions. Using the HTBI primer set, a first-round RT-PCR was run on the TCR CDR3. TCRdb fed the multiplex PCR reads into MiXCR, producing one record per CDR3 protein. The sample includes some 550,000 distinct CDR3 sequences, more than 15% seen only once; the top ten take roughly 3.4%. This clonotype originated in a woman aged 40 to 49 with Graves' ophthalmopathy. The chain combines TRBV6-1 with TRBJ2-3; D is unresolved. The material sequenced was blood. CDR3 sequence: CASGPDPPGTDTQYF. The CDR3 DNA reads as TGTGCCAGCGGACCCGACCCTCCAGGCACAGATACGCAGTATTTT.